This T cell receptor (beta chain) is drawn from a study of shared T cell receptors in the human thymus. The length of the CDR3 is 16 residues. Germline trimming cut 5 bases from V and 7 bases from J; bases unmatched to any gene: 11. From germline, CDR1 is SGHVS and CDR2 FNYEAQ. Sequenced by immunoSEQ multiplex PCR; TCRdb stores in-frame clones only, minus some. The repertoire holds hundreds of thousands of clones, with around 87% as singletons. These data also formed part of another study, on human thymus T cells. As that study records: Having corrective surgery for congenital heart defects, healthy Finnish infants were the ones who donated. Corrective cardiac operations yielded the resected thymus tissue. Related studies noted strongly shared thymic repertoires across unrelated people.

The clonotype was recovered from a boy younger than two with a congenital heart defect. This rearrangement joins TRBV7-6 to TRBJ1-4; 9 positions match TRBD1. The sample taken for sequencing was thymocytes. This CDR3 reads CASSSPAGQGSEKLFF. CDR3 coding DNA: TGTGCCAGCAGCAGCCCTGCGGGACAGGGATCTGAAAAACTGTTTTTT.